This T cell receptor (beta chain) was sequenced in a study of shared clonotypes between healthy human individuals (dated by TCRdb to the early 2020s). At the level of the whole study: Two women and a few men aged 18 to 49 years were included in the cohort. For each donor, CD4 naive and CD4 memory were each run on three plates, CD8 naive on two plates, and CD8 memory on one plate. The study deeply sequenced blood TCR repertoires of five healthy adults to estimate repertoire size and the extent of clonotype sharing between individuals. Different laboratories and diverse techniques were used to prepare libraries and sequence TCR repertoires, to increase sequencing depth and limit assay-specific biases. Between about 0.85 and 9.5 billion PBMCs per donor were obtained by leukapheresis.

Taken from the germline V gene, the CDR1 and CDR2 loops are SGHAT and FQNNGV. The CDR3, cysteine through phenylalanine, is 13 amino acids long. The CDR3 DNA has 39 bases and is translated from base 1. The V end gives up 4 bases and the J end 13 bases, leaving 7 bases in the junction not matched to a gene. Using the deep immunoSEQ assay, multiplex PCR amplified TCR CDR3 regions from genomic DNA. For each cell subset, the extracted genomic DNA was distributed evenly across all wells of several immunoSEQ 96-well plates, and each plate served as one replicate. Each replicate PCR for sorted subsets received 150 to 250 ng genomic DNA, equal to around 32,000 T cell genomes. Purified libraries were measured with a Qubit 3.0 fluorometer, size-checked on a Bioanalyzer 2100, and measured again with the KAPA Library Quantification kit. Every immunoSEQ 96-well plate was sequenced on a separate single-read 150-cycle Illumina NextSeq 550 flow cell. The authors processed their data as follows. The immunoSEQ output contained only junctional sequences without quality scores, so filtering could not match that applied to full-length reads. To assign V/J genes and CDR3, sequences were annotated against IMGT germline references using PyIR, a Python wrapper for IgBLAST v1.9. Any read was removed if the V/J assignment was weak (E-value above 1e-6), the CDR3 was missing, or the read contained stop codons, out-of-frame junctions, or ambiguous translated residues. V3J clonotypes were defined as sequences sharing an identical inferred V gene, J gene, and CDR3 amino acid sequence. The percentage overlap between two repertoires was calculated by dividing the number of shared unique clonotypes by the size of the smaller repertoire. Three approaches were used to assess repertoire richness: RTK rarefaction, the Chao1 estimator, and Recon v2.1 estimates of unobserved clonotypes. For all TCRbeta clonotypes obtained by the gDNA method from four donors, generation probabilities were computed with OLGA. As stored in TCRdb, this immuneACCESS dataset retains in-frame rearrangements with V and J assigned. A fraction of the clones does not appear; measured against another copy, unresolved V genes explain less than half of the discrepancy, and the remainder lacks a known reason. V, J and clone size are taken as reported in that table, and D and trimming were inferred from the DNA itself. The sample data list 2 million to 2.5 million clones, and approximately 94% of these were observed just once. 1% to 1.3% of the sample is taken by the ten largest.

Overall results and qualifications from the work: Naive subsets generally had larger estimated clonotype richness than memory subsets. Sampling was limited to blood, and TCR repertoires in tissue likely differ from TCR repertoires in blood. Compared with non-shared clonotypes, clonotypes shared by all four sorted-subset donors had higher generation probabilities. Pairwise subsampling indicated that sequencing depth was expected to affect the degree of clonotype sharing among donors. Approximately 5% of naive CD4, 3.5% of naive CD8, approximately 2% of memory CD4, and around 0.42% of memory CD8 clonotypes were shared across several donors. Because the study included only a small number of donors, the genetic and exposure-history diversity represented was limited. Incomplete sequencing was indicated by rarefaction of sorted-subset datasets, despite the large sequencing depth.

CD8 naive samples consisted of CD45RO-negative cells that were positively selected for CCR7, yielding a CD45RA+CCR7+ population without TemRA cells. The donors were healthy, HIV-negative adults who had no recently reported acute infections or vaccinations. Only Caucasian adults living in Nashville, Tennessee, USA were represented among the donors. After blood collection by leukapheresis, PBMCs were isolated using Ficoll-Histopaque density gradient centrifugation and then cryopreserved in the vapor phase of liquid nitrogen. Purity and quantity of every magnetically sorted T cell population were checked by analytical flow cytometry. Genomic DNA was isolated from every sorted fraction and measured by UV absorbance on a Nanodrop 2000c. For this clone: No antigen is known for it. Qualities for individual bases were not recorded, and no much larger clone is one base off.

Sequencing was carried out using naive CD8+ T cells sorted from blood. Explained via the paper, the cell subset or site label denotes: CD45RA+CCR7+. The sequence links TRBV11-2 to TRBJ2-1; the junction holds 10 bases that match TRBD2. This clonotype originated in a man between 18 and 35 years old in good health. The sequenced DNA is TGTGCCAGCAGCTCCGGAGCGGGAGGGCACCAGTTCTTC. This translates into CASSSGAGGHQFF.